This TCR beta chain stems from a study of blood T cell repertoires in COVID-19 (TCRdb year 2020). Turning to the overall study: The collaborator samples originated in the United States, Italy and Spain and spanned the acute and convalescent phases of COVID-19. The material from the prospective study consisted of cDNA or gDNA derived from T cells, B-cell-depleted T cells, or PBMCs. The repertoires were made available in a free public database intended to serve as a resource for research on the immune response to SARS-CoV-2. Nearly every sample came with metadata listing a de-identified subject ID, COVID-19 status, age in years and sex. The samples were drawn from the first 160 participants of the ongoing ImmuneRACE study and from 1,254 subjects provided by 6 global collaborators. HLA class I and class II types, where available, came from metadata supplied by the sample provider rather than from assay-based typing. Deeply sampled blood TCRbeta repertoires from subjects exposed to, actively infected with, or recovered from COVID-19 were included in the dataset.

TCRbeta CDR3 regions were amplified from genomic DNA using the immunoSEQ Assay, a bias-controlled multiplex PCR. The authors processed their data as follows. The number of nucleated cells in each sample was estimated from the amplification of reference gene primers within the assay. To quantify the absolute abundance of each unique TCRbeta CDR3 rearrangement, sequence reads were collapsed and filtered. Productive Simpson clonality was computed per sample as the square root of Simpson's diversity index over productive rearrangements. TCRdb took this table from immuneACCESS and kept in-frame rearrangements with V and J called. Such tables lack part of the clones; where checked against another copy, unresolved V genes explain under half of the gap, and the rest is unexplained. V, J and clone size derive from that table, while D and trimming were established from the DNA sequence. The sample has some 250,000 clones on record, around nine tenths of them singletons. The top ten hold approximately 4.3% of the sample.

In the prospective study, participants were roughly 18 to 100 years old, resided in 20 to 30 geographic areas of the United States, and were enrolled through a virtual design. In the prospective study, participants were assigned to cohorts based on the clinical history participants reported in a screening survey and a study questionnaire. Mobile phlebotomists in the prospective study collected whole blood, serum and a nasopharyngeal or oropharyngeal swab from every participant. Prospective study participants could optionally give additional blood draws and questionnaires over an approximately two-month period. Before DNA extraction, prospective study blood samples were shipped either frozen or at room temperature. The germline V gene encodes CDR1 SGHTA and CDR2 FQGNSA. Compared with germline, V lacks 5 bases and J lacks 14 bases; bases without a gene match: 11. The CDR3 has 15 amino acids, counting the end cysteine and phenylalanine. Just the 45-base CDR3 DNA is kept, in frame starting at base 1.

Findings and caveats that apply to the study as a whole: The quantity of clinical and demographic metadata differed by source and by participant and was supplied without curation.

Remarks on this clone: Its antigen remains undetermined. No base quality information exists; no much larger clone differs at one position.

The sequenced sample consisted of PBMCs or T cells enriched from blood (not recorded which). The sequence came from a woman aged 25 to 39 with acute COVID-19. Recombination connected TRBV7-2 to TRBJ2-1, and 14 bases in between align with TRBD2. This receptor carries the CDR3 CASSPGTSGGLWKFF. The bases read TGTGCCAGCAGCCCAGGGACTAGCGGGGGCCTTTGGAAGTTCTTC.